These 9 T cell receptor beta chains came from one sample sequenced in a study of Graves' ophthalmopathy and Graves' hyperthyroidism. Amplification of the TCR beta CDR3 regions used RNA transcripts (as template). Following a first-round RT-PCR that used HTBI primers, a second-round multiplex PCR was carried out. In TCRdb, the multiplex PCR reads were re-called with MiXCR into one record per CDR3 protein. The repertoire has about 220,000 distinct CDR3 sequences, about a fifth of them found once; the top ten carry under 55%. The sequenced sample was peripheral blood. These receptor sequences come from a woman in her fifties or sixties with Graves' ophthalmopathy.

In its sample, this clonotype was seen a few times. The gene calls are TRBV7-9 and TRBJ1-3, with TRBD1 identical over 7 bases. V dropped 4 bases and J dropped 0; count of bases not matched to a gene: 3. The CDR3 length is 15 residues. Per germline, CDR1 SEHNR and CDR2 FQNEAQ (reference sequence). CDR3: CASSSGTDSGNTIYF. CDR3 bases: TGTGCCAGCAGCTCGGGGACAGACTCTGGAAACACCATATATTTT.

This clonotype was detected many times. The V and J genes are TRBV12-3 or TRBV12-4 and TRBJ1-1, with D unclear. Trimming stripped 6 bases from V and 1 base from J, with 9 bases between. This CDR3 has 13 amino acids. The CDR3 protein is CASRGLTNTEAFF. For the CDR3, the DNA is TGTGCCAGCAGAGGACTTACGAACACTGAAGCTTTCTTT.

V gene TRBV7-9 combines with J gene TRBJ1-2; D gene ambiguous. The CDR3 loop spans 15 amino acids. Per germline, CDR1 SEHNR and CDR2 FQNEAQ (reference sequence). Trimming took 2 bases from V and 7 from J, leaving 17 bases between them. Here the CDR3 reads CASSLPQDVGRGYTF. The CDR3 region has the DNA TGTGCCAGCAGCTTACCGCAGGATGTCGGGCGTGGCTACACCTTC.

This clonotype showed up just once. V gene TRBV15 combines with J gene TRBJ2-7; D may be TRBD1 (5 bases). This CDR3 has 13 residues. CDR1 and CDR2 (germline): LNHNV, YYDKDF (reference sequence). Trimming took 4 bases from V and 5 from J, leaving 12 bases between them. CDR3: CATSTRQSNEQYF. The CDR3 DNA follows: TGTGCCACCAGCACCCGACAGAGTAACGAGCAGTACTTC.

The chain couples TRBV6-5 to TRBJ2-7; TRBD1 matches 8 bases. V shed 4 bases, J shed 4 bases, and the junction held 12 bases outside the gene matches. This CDR3 is built from 16 residues. Germline CDR1 MNHEY, CDR2 SVGAGI. CDR3 sequence: CASSSPRTGSWYEQYF. The DNA of the CDR3 is TGTGCCAGCAGTTCCCCCCGGACAGGGAGTTGGTACGAGCAGTACTTC.

This clonotype was seen repeatedly, ten times or more. V is TRBV20-1 and J is TRBJ1-5; no reliable D call. CDR3 length equals 13 residues. CDR1 and CDR2 from the germline V gene are DFQATT and SNEGSKA (reference sequence). Between the trimmed V and J ends, which lost 6 bases and 5 bases, there was a span of 14 bases. This CDR3 reads CSARPPGDQPQHF. CDR3 coding DNA: TGCAGTGCACGACCCCCAGGAGATCAGCCCCAGCATTTT.

As concerns this clonotype: The junction differs from germline at one of its ends, possibly a read error. The chain links TRBV7-3 to TRBJ1-1, with TRBD1 identical over 9 bases. The CDR3 is 15 residues long. From germline, CDR1 is SGHTA and CDR2 FQGTGA. The CDR3 DNA sequence: TGTGTCAGCAGTCGGGACAGGGTGAGGGGCACTGAAGCTTTCTTT. Residues: CVSSRDRVRGTEAFF.

The chain combines TRBV9 with TRBJ1-3; possible D gene TRBD1, 6 bases. The CDR3 totals 16 residues. Per the germline V gene, CDR1 is SGDLS and CDR2 is YYNGEE. V lost 2 bases to trimming and J lost 3 bases, with 15 bases between them. Here the CDR3 reads CASSVGGGELGNTIYF. In nucleotides, the CDR3 is TGTGCCAGCAGCGTTGGAGGGGGGGAACTTGGAAACACCATATATTTT.

This clonotype was counted many times. This chain connects TRBV27 to TRBJ1-1; D is uncertain. Trimming cost V 0 bases and J 8 bases, with 13 bases left between them. This CDR3 has 14 amino acids. The germline V gene encodes CDR1 MNHEY and CDR2 SMNVEV (reference sequence). The CDR3 protein is CASSLSFEGKEAFF. CDR3 in DNA: TGTGCCAGCAGTTTATCGTTTGAGGGCAAAGAAGCTTTCTTT.